Listed below are T cell receptor beta chains from one sample, sequenced in a study of glioma-infiltrating T cells. Each CDR3 protein gets one entry after TCRdb re-called the multiplex PCR reads with MiXCR. The sample has some 12,000 distinct CDR3 sequences; about 30% are singletons. Material for sequencing was glioma tissue, nonneoplastic brain tissue, or PBMCs (not recorded which). Receptors originate from a human donor with low-grade glioma or glioblastoma, undergoing nonglioma brain surgery, or in good health (not recorded which). Both conserved end residues are part of each CDR3. D genes are given only for firm matches. Part of the rows lack a size; the others show once, few, many or a class for expanded clones.

d_call: TRBD2
v_call: TRBV7-8
j_call: TRBJ2-3
clone_size: NA
cdr3_aa: CASSLGGLAASRQYF
cdr3_nt: TGTGCCAGCAGCTTAGGAGGACTAGCGGCCTCCCGGCAGTATTTT

d_call: NA
v_call: TRBV29-1
j_call: TRBJ1-1
clone_size: NA
cdr3_aa: CSVALNTEAFF
cdr3_nt: TGCAGCGTTGCTCTGAACACTGAAGCTTTCTTT

d_call: NA
v_call: TRBV7-6
j_call: TRBJ1-5
clone_size: once
cdr3_aa: CASSLAGAPGSNQPQHF
cdr3_nt: TGTGCCAGCAGCTTAGCGGGGGCTCCCGGGAGCAATCAGCCCCAGCATTTT

d_call: NA
v_call: TRBV27
j_call: TRBJ1-5
clone_size: medium-sized
cdr3_aa: CASSPKPGTPHQPQHF
cdr3_nt: TGTGCCAGCAGCCCTAAACCCGGGACACCCCATCAGCCCCAGCATTTT

d_call: TRBD2
v_call: TRBV11-3
j_call: TRBJ2-3
clone_size: NA
cdr3_aa: CASRSTSGTDTQYF
cdr3_nt: TGTGCCAGCAGGTCTACTAGCGGCACAGATACGCAGTATTTT

d_call: NA
v_call: TRBV4-1
j_call: TRBJ1-1
clone_size: NA
cdr3_aa: CASSPDRARQSNTEAFF
cdr3_nt: TGCGCCAGCAGCCCAGATAGGGCGAGACAATCGAACACTGAAGCTTTCTTT

d_call: NA
v_call: TRBV2
j_call: TRBJ2-7
clone_size: few
cdr3_aa: CASREVETEQYF
cdr3_nt: TGTGCCAGCAGGGAGGTGGAGACCGAGCAGTACTTC

d_call: NA
v_call: TRBV27
j_call: TRBJ1-2
clone_size: NA
cdr3_aa: CAGSSQCRGYTF
cdr3_nt: TGTGCCGGCAGTTCTCAGTGTAGGGGCTACACCTTC

d_call: NA
v_call: TRBV7-9
j_call: TRBJ1-2
clone_size: NA
cdr3_aa: CASSSGSRRYGYTF
cdr3_nt: TGTGCCAGCAGCTCCGGGTCCCGCCGGTATGGCTACACCTTC

d_call: TRBD1
v_call: TRBV28
j_call: TRBJ1-2
clone_size: many
cdr3_aa: CASSYPGGYGYTF
cdr3_nt: TGTGCCAGCAGTTATCCAGGGGGATATGGCTACACCTTC

d_call: TRBD2
v_call: TRBV7-2
j_call: TRBJ2-3
clone_size: many
cdr3_aa: CASSQELLAGGSTDTQYF
cdr3_nt: TGTGCCAGCAGCCAAGAATTACTAGCGGGAGGGTCGACAGATACGCAGTATTTT

d_call: TRBD1
v_call: TRBV28
j_call: TRBJ1-2
clone_size: medium-sized
cdr3_aa: CASSITGTGAYGYTF
cdr3_nt: TGTGCCAGCAGTATCACCGGGACAGGGGCCTATGGCTACACCTTC

d_call: TRBD2
v_call: TRBV19
j_call: TRBJ2-1
clone_size: NA
cdr3_aa: CASSITSGIQFF
cdr3_nt: TGTGCCAGTAGTATAACTAGCGGGATTCAGTTCTTC

d_call: TRBD1
v_call: TRBV5-1
j_call: TRBJ1-1
clone_size: few
cdr3_aa: CASSSWTGASEAFF
cdr3_nt: TGCGCCAGCAGCTCTTGGACAGGGGCGAGTGAAGCTTTCTTT

d_call: TRBD1
v_call: TRBV2
j_call: TRBJ1-5
clone_size: few
cdr3_aa: CASAQGQGGHQPQHF
cdr3_nt: TGTGCCAGCGCCCAGGGACAGGGGGGCCATCAGCCCCAGCATTTT

d_call: NA
v_call: TRBV2
j_call: TRBJ1-4
clone_size: NA
cdr3_aa: CASSYPGGEEKLFF
cdr3_nt: TGTGCCAGCAGCTACCCTGGGGGGGAGGAAAAACTGTTTTTT